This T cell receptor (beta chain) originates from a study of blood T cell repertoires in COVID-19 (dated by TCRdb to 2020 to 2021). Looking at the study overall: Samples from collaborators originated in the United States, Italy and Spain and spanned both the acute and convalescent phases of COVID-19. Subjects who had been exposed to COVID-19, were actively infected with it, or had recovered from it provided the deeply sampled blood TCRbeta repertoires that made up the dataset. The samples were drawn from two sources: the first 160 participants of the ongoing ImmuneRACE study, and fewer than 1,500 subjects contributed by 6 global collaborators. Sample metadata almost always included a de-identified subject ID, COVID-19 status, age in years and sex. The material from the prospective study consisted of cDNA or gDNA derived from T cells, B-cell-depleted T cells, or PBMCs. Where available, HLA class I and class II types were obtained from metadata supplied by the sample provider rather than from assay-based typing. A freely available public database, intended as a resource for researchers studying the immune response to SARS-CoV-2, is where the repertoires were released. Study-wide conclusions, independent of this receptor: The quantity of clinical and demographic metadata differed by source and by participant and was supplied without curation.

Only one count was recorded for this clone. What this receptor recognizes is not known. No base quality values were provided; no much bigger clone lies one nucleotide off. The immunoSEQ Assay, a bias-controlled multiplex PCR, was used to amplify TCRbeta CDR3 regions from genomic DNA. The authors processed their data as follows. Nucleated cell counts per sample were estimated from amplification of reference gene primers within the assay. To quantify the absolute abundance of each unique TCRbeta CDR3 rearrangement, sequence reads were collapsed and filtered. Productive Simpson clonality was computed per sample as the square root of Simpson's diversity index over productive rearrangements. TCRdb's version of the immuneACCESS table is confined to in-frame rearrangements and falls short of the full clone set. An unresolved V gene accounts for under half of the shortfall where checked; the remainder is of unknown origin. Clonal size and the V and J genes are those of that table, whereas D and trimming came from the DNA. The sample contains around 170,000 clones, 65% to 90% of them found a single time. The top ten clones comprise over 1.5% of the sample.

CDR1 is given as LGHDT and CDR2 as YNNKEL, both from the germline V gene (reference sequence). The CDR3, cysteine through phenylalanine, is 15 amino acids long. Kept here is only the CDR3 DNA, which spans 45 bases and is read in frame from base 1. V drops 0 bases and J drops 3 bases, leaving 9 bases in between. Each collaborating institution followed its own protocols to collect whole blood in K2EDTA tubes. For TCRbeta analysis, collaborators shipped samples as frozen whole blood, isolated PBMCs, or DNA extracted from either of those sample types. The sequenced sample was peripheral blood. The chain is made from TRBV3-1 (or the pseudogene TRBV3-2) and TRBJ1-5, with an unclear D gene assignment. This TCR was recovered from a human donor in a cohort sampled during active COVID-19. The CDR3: CASSQDNRFNQPQHF. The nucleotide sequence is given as TGTGCCAGCAGCCAAGATAACAGATTCAATCAGCCCCAGCATTTT.